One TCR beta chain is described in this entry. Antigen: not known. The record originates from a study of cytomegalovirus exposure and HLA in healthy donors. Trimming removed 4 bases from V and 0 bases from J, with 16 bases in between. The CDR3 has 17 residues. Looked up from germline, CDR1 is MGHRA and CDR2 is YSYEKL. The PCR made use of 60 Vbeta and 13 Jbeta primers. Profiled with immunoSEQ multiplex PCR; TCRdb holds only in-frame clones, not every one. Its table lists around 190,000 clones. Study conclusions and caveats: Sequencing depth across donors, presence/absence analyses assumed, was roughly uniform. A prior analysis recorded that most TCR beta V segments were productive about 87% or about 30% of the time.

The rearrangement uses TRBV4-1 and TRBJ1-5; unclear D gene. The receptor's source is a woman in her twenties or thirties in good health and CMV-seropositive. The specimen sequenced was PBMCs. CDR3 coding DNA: TGCGCCAGCAGCCCAATTCGCGGGGTGGATAGCAATCAGCCCCAGCATTTT. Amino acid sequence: CASSPIRGVDSNQPQHF.